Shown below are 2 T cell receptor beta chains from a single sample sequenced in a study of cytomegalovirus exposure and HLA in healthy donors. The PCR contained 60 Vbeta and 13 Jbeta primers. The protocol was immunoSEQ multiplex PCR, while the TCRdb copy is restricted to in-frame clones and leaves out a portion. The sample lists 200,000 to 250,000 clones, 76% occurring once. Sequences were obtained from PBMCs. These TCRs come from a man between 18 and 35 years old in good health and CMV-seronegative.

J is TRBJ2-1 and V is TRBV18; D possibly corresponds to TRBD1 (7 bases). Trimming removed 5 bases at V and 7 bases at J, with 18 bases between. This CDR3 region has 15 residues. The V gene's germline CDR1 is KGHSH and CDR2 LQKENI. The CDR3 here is CASSWRRTGGNEQFF. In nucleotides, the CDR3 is TGTGCCAGCTCATGGAGACGGACAGGAGGGAATGAGCAGTTCTTC.

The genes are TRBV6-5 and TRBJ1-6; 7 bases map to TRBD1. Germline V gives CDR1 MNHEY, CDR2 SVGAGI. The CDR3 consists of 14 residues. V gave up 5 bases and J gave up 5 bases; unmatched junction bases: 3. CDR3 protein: CASSRGQDNSPLHF. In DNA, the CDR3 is TGTGCCAGCAGTCGTGGACAGGATAATTCACCCCTCCACTTT.